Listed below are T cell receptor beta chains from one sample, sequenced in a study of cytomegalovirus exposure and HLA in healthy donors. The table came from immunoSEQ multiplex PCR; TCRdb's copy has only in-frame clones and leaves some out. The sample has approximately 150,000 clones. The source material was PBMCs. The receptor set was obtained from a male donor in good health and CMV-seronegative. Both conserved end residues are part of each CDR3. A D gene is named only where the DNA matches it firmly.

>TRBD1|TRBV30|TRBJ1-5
TGTGCCTGGGCCTCGGGACAGAGCAATCAGCCCCAGCATTTT
CAWASGQSNQPQHF
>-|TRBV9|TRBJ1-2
TGTGCCAGCAGCGCCGACGGGTCCTATGGCTACACCTTC
CASSADGSYGYTF
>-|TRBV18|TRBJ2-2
TGTGCCAGCTCTCAGGGCCGTGCCGGGGAGCTGTTTTTT
CASSQGRAGELFF
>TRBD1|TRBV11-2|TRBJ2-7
TGTGCCAGCAGCCCAGACAGGGGAAGGGAGCAGTACTTC
CASSPDRGREQYF
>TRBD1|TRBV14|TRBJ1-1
TGTGCCAGCAGCCTGAATTTAGGGACAGTGAACACTGAAGCTTTCTTT
CASSLNLGTVNTEAFF
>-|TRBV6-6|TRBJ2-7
TGTGCCAGCAGGGATCTTGTAGGGGGTACCTACGAGCAGTACTTC
CASRDLVGGTYEQYF
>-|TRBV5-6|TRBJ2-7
TGTGCCAGCAGCTTGACCGGTAGCTCCTACGAGCAGTACTTC
CASSLTGSSYEQYF
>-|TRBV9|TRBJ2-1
TGTGCCAGCAGCGTAGGGGCCAATGAGCAGTTCTTC
CASSVGANEQFF
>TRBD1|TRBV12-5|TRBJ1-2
TGTGCTAGTGGTTTCGACCCGGGACAGGGGGCGCTTGGCTACACCTTC
CASGFDPGQGALGYTF
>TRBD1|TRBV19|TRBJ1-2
TGTGCCAGTAGTCAGGGGGCCGGTGGCTACACCTTC
CASSQGAGGYTF
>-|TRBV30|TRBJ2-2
TGTGCCTGGAGCGCAGGGAACACCGGGGAGCTGTTTTTT
CAWSAGNTGELFF
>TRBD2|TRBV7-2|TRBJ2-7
TGTGCCAGCAGCCCAACAGGGACTAGCAAAGTATACGAGCAGTACTTC
CASSPTGTSKVYEQYF
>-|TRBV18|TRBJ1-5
TGTGCCAGCTCACCAGGGCAGAATAGCAATCAGCCCCAGCATTTT
CASSPGQNSNQPQHF
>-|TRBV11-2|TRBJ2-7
TGTGCCAGCAGCTTGGGAAGGGGCGAGCAGTATTTC
CASSLGRGEQYF
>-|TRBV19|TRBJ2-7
TGTGCCAGTAGTATAGACCGCTACGAGCAGTACTTC
CASSIDRYEQYF
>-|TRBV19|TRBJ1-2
TGTGCCAGCGGACACCTACTCACAGGGATGGACGGCTACACCTTC
CASGHLLTGMDGYTF
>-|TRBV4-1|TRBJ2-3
TGCGCCAGCAGCCAAGACGTGAGCGATACGCAGTATTTT
CASSQDVSDTQYF
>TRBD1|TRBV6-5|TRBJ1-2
TGTGCCAGCAGTTACTCCGGACAGGGGGCCGGTGGCTACACCTTC
CASSYSGQGAGGYTF
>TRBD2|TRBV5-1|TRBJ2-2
TGCGCCAGCGCCGGCGGGAGGGAAACGAACACCGGGGAGCTGTTTTTT
CASAGGRETNTGELFF
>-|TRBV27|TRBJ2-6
TGTGCCAGCAGTTTAGTGTCCAGGGACACTGGGGCCAACGTCCTGACTTTC
CASSLVSRDTGANVLTF
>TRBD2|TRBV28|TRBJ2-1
TGTGCCAGCAGCTCCGGGACTAGTCAGGAGCAGTTCTTC
CASSSGTSQEQFF
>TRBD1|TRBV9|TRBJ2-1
TGTGCCAGCAGCGTAGGGGGACAGGGGTTGAATGAGCAGTTCTTC
CASSVGGQGLNEQFF
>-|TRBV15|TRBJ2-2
TGTGCCACCAGCAGAGCGGGACTGAACACCGGGGAGCTGTTTTTT
CATSRAGLNTGELFF
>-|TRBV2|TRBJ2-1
TGTGCCAGCAGTTGGGGGCCCGACCTCATTCCTCAAGAGCAGTTCTTC
CASSWGPDLIPQEQFF
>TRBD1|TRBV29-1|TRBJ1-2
TGCAGCGTTCCCGGACAGGCTCTCCCTCCGTCCTATGGCTACACCTTC
CSVPGQALPPSYGYTF
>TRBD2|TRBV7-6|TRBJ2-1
TGTGCCAGCAGTCCCGGGGCTAGCGGATTCTCCTACAATGAGCAGTTCTTC
CASSPGASGFSYNEQFF
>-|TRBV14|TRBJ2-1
TGTGCCAGCACCCCAAGTATACTTTACAATGAGCAGTTCTTC
CASTPSILYNEQFF
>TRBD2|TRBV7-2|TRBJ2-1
TGTGCCAGCAGCTTACTAGCGGGGGGCAGCAATGAGCAGTTCTTC
CASSLLAGGSNEQFF
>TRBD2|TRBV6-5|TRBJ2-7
TGTGCCAGCAGTCACGGGGCTAGCGGGACCTACGAGCAGTACTTC
CASSHGASGTYEQYF
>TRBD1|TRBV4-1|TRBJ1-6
TGCGCCAGCAGCCAAGACAGGACAGGGGAGAATTCACCCCTCCACTTT
CASSQDRTGENSPLHF
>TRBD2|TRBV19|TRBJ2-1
TGTGCCAGCATGGGACTAGCTGGCAATGAGCAGTTCTTC
CASMGLAGNEQFF
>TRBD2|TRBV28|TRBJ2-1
TGTGCCAGCAGTCCCAGCGGGGGGATGTACAATGAGCAGTTCTTC
CASSPSGGMYNEQFF